This T cell receptor beta chain appears in the sequencing data of a study of early T cells in non-severe SARS-CoV-2 infection. The CDR3 length is 14 residues. Germline V gives CDR1 SGHRS, CDR2 YFSETQ. Trimming removed 1 base from V and 4 bases from J, with 8 bases in between. This clonotype was recorded many times. TCRdb reanalysed the 5' RACE reads using MiXCR and keeps one entry per CDR3 protein. The sample lists tens of thousands of distinct CDR3 sequences; roughly 5% were seen once. The input for sequencing was whole blood, taken at baseline. V gene TRBV5-1 combines with J gene TRBJ1-4, with D hard to call. The TCR was taken from an adult who was a healthcare worker with PCR-confirmed SARS-CoV-2 infection or an uninfected control (not recorded which). The CDR3 loop reads CASSLRRRNEKLFF. The CDR3 DNA follows: TGCGCCAGCAGCTTGCGACGGCGTAATGAAAAACTGTTTTTT.